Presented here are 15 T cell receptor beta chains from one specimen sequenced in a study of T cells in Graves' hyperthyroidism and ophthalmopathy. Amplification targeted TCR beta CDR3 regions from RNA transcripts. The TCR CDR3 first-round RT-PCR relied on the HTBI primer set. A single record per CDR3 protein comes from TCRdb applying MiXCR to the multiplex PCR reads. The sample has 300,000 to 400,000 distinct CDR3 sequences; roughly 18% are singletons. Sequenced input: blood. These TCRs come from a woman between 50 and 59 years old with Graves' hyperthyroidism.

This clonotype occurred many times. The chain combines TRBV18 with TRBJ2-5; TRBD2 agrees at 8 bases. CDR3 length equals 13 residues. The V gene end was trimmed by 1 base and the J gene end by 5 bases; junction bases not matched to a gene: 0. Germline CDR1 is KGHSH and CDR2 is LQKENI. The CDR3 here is CASSPQRGETQYF. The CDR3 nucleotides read TGTGCCAGCTCACCACAGCGGGGGGAGACCCAGTACTTC.

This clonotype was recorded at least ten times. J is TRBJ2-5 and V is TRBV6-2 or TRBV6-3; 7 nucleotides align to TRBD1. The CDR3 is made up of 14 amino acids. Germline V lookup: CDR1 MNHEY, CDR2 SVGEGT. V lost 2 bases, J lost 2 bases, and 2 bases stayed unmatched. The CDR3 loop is CASSYVGQQETQYF. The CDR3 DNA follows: TGTGCCAGCAGTTACGTGGGACAGCAAGAGACCCAGTACTTC.

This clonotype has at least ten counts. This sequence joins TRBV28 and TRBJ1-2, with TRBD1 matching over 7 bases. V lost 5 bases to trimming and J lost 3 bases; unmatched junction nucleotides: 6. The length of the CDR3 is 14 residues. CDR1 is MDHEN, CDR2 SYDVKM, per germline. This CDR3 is CASSPTGVDYGYTF. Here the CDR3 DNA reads TGTGCCAGCAGTCCTACAGGGGTCGACTATGGCTACACCTTC.

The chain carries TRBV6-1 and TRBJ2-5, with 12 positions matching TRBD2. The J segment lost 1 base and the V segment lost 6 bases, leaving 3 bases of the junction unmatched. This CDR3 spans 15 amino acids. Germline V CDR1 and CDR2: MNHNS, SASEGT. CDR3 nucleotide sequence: TGTGCCAGCAGCCGGACTAGCGGGACCCAAGAGACCCAGTACTTC. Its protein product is CASSRTSGTQETQYF.

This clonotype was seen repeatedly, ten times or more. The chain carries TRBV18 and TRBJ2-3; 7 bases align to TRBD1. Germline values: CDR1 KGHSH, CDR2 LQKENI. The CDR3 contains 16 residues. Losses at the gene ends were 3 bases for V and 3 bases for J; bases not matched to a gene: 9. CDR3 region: CASSPRLGQDTDTQYF. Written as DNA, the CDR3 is TGTGCCAGCTCACCTCGGCTAGGACAGGATACAGATACGCAGTATTTT.

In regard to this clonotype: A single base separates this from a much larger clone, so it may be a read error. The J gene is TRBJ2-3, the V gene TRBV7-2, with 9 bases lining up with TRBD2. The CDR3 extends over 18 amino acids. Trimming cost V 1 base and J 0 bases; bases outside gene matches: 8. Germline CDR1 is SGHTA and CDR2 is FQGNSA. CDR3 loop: CASSLVGLATYSTDTQYF. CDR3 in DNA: TGTGCCAGCAGCTTAGTCGGACTAGCGACCTATAGCACAGATACGCAGTATTTT.

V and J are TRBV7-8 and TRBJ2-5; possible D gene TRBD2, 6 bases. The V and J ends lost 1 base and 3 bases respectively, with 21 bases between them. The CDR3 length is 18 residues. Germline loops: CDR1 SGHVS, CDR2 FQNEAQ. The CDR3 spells CASSLGLRGWGEKETQYF. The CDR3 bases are TGTGCCAGCAGCTTAGGGCTCCGGGGGTGGGGGGAAAAAGAGACCCAGTACTTC.

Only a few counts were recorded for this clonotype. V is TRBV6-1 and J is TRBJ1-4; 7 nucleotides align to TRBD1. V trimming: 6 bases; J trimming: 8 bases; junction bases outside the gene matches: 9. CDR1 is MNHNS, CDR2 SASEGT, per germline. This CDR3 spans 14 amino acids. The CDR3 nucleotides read TGTGCCAGCAGATCCGGGACAGTGGGCGAAAAACTGTTTTTT. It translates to CASRSGTVGEKLFF.

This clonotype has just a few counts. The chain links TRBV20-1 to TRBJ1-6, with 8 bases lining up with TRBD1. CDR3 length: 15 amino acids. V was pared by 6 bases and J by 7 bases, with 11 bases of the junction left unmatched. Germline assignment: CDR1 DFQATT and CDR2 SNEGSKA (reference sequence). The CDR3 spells CSAPTPDRENSPLHF. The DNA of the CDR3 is TGCAGTGCCCCGACCCCGGACAGGGAGAATTCACCCCTCCACTTT.

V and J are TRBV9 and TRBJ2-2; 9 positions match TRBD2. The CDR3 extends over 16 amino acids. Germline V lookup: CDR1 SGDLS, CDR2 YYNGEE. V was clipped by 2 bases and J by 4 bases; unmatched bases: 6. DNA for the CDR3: TGTGCCAGCAGCGTGGCCGGGACTAGCATCACCGGGGAGCTGTTTTTT. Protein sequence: CASSVAGTSITGELFF.

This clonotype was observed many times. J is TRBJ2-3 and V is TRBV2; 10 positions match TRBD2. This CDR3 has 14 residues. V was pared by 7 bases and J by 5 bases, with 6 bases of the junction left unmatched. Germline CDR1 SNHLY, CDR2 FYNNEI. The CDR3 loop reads CASKREGQGDTQYF. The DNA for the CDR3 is TGTGCCAGCAAGCGGGAGGGCCAGGGAGATACGCAGTATTTT.

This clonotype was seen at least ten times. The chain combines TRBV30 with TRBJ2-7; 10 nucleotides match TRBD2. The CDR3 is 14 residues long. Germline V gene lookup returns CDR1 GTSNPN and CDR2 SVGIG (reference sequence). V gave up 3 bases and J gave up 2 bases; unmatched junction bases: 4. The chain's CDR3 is CAWRVAGGAYEQYF. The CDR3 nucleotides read TGTGCCTGGAGGGTAGCGGGAGGAGCCTACGAGCAGTACTTC.

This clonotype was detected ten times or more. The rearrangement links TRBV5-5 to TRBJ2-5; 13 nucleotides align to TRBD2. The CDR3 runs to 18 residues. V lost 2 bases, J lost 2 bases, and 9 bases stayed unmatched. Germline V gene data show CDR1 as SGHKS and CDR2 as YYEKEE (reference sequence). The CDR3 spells CASSLMTSGGPKQETQYF. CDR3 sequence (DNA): TGTGCCAGCAGCTTAATGACTAGCGGGGGGCCCAAGCAAGAGACCCAGTACTTC.

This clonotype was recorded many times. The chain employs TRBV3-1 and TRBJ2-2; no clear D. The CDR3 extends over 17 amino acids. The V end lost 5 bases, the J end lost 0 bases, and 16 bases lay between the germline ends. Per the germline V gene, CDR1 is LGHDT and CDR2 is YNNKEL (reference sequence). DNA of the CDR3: TGTGCCAGCAGCAAGAGGTGGCACGGTACGAACACCGGGGAGCTGTTTTTT. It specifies CASSKRWHGTNTGELFF.

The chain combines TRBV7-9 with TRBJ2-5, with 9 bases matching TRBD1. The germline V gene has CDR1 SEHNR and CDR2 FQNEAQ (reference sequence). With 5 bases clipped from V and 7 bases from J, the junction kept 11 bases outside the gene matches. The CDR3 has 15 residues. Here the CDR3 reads CASSVGQGLAGTQYF. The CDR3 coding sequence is TGTGCCAGCAGCGTGGGACAGGGCTTAGCAGGGACCCAGTACTTC. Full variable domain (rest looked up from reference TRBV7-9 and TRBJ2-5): DTGVSQNPRHKITKRGQNVTFRCDPISEHNRLYWYRQTLGQGPEFLTYFQNEAQLEKSRLLSDRFSAERPKGSFSTLEIQRTEQGDSAMYLCASSVGQGLAGTQYFGPGTRLLVL.